These 24 T cell receptor beta chains came from one sample sequenced in a study of T cell responses to AZD1222 COVID-19 vaccine. Data came from immunoSEQ multiplex PCR; TCRdb stores just in-frame clones and leaves some out. The sample contains about 110,000 clones, roughly 88% of which appear only once. The sequenced sample was peripheral blood, obtained on day 0 of AZD1222 vaccination. The source of these receptors is an adult in good health.

This chain connects TRBV28 to TRBJ1-5; D possibly corresponds to TRBD1 (5 bases). The germline V gene encodes CDR1 MDHEN and CDR2 SYDVKM. The CDR3 covers 14 residues. Between the trimmed V and J ends, which lost 6 bases and 4 bases, there was a span of 13 bases. The CDR3 protein is CASRPGRNNQPQHF. The CDR3 nucleotides read TGTGCCAGCAGACCGGGACGGAATAATCAGCCCCAGCATTTT.

The V and J genes are TRBV30 and TRBJ1-5; D call uncertain. In germline, CDR1 is GTSNPN, CDR2 SVGIG (reference sequence). Trimming removed 0 bases from V and 7 bases from J, with 13 bases in between. The CDR3 totals 14 residues. CDR3 amino acids: CAWSVSSSRQPQHF. The CDR3 bases are TGTGCCTGGAGTGTATCTAGTTCCAGGCAGCCCCAGCATTTT.

V usage is TRBV11-2 and J usage is TRBJ1-2; the D is unclear. The CDR3 has 14 residues. V was clipped by 4 bases and J by 5 bases, with 14 bases between them. Per germline, CDR1 SGHAT and CDR2 FQNNGV. Written as DNA, the CDR3 is TGTGCCAGCAGCTCCAAACCGGACTTTTATGGCTACACCTTC. It codes for CASSSKPDFYGYTF.

The genes are TRBV7-6 and TRBJ2-1; D gene uncertain. The CDR3 extends over 13 amino acids. Trimming pared 1 base from V and 3 bases from J, leaving 4 bases between. Germline V gives CDR1 SGHVS, CDR2 FNYEAQ. CDR3 sequence (DNA): TGTGCCAGCAGCTTAGTGGACTACAATGAGCAGTTCTTC. This sequence encodes CASSLVDYNEQFF.

The V and J genes are TRBV7-3 and TRBJ2-3, with TRBD2 identical over 12 bases. J gave up 2 bases and V 5 bases, and 2 bases lay outside the gene matches. This CDR3 has 15 residues. Germline loops: CDR1 SGHTA, CDR2 FQGTGA. Here the CDR3 DNA reads TGTGCCAGCAGCCGGACTAGCGGGAACACAGATACGCAGTATTTT. The encoded protein is CASSRTSGNTDTQYF.

V gene TRBV15 combines with J gene TRBJ2-2; unclear D gene. The CDR3 totals 14 residues. Germline values: CDR1 LNHNV, CDR2 YYDKDF (reference sequence). Trimming took 5 bases from V and 4 from J, leaving 11 bases between them. The CDR3 here is CATSPSFGTGELFF. The CDR3 DNA reads TGTGCCACCAGCCCTTCTTTTGGCACCGGGGAGCTGTTTTTT.

The rearrangement joins TRBV3-1 (or the pseudogene TRBV3-2) to TRBJ2-3; maybe TRBD2 (6 bases). The CDR3 is made up of 13 amino acids. The germline V gene encodes CDR1 LGHDT and CDR2 YNNKEL (reference sequence). Between the trimmed V and J ends, which lost 4 bases and 2 bases, there was a span of 7 bases. CDR3 bases: TGTGCCAGCAGCCCGGGAGACACAGATACGCAGTATTTT. This codes for CASSPGDTDTQYF.

This rearrangement joins TRBV6-5 to TRBJ1-1, with D possibly being TRBD1 (6 bases). The CDR3 covers 13 residues. V lost 8 bases to trimming and J lost 4 bases, with 14 bases between them. Germline CDR1 is MNHEY and CDR2 is SVGAGI. The CDR3 loop is CASSRGFSTEAFF. CDR3 DNA: TGTGCCAGCTCCAGGGGATTCAGCACTGAAGCTTTCTTT.

The CDR3 here is CASSAPPPAQETQYF. The CDR3 DNA sequence: TGCGCCAGCAGCGCCCCCCCACCGGCCCAAGAGACCCAGTACTTC. The chain carries TRBV5-1 and TRBJ2-5; D uncertain. CDR1 SGHRS and CDR2 YFSETQ come from the germline V gene. The V end was cut by 4 bases, the J end by 1 base, with 14 bases between. This CDR3 has 15 residues.

This clone was observed a handful of times. The V call is TRBV6-5, the J call TRBJ1-2; D is perhaps TRBD1 (5 bases). CDR1 is MNHEY, CDR2 SVGAGI, per germline. Trimming shortened V by 0 bases and J by 6 bases, and 11 bases separated the two germline ends. This CDR3 spans 14 amino acids. The CDR3 loop reads CASSYSKRGDGYTF. Here the CDR3 DNA reads TGTGCCAGCAGTTACTCGAAGAGGGGCGATGGCTACACCTTC.

The rearrangement uses TRBV3-1 (or the pseudogene TRBV3-2) and TRBJ1-2; D not resolved. CDR1 is LGHDT, CDR2 YNNKEL, per germline (reference sequence). V lost 3 bases, J lost 1 base, and 15 bases lay in between. The CDR3 sequence is 16 residues long. The CDR3 region has the DNA TGTGCCAGCAGCCATCTACGCGTCACTAATAACTATGGCTACACCTTC. This gives the protein CASSHLRVTNNYGYTF.

The V gene is TRBV6-1, the J gene TRBJ2-1; 7 bases line up with TRBD2. The trim removed 1 base at V and 6 bases at J, leaving 6 bases unmatched. The V gene's germline CDR1 is MNHNS and CDR2 SASEGT. CDR3 length equals 15 residues. DNA of the CDR3: TGTGCCAGCAGTGAAGAGGCGGGAGTATCCAATGAGCAGTTCTTC. This codes for CASSEEAGVSNEQFF.

The chain joins TRBV4-2 to TRBJ2-2, with TRBD2 as a possible D gene (6 bases). In germline, CDR1 is LGHNA, CDR2 YNFKEQ. The CDR3 is 15 residues long. Trimming took 4 bases from V and 6 from J, leaving 15 bases between them. The CDR3 sequence: CASSLGGPGPGELFF. CDR3 nucleotide sequence: TGTGCCAGCAGCCTCGGGGGACCGGGGCCCGGGGAGCTGTTTTTT.

The chain carries TRBV12-3 or TRBV12-4 and TRBJ1-3; the D is unclear. V shed 3 bases and J shed 7 bases, with 10 bases lying between them. The CDR3 length is 13 residues. CDR3 region: CASSLMARNTIYF. CDR3 in DNA: TGTGCCAGCAGTTTGATGGCACGGAACACCATATATTTT.

The rearrangement links TRBV19 to TRBJ1-3, with 8 bases matching TRBD1. The junction had 7 bases not matched to a gene; V was cut back by 5 bases and J by 4 bases. Looked up from germline, CDR1 is LNHDA and CDR2 is SQIVND (reference sequence). The CDR3 contains 15 residues. CDR3 protein: CASSPGQGAGNTIYF. CDR3 nucleotide sequence: TGTGCCAGTAGTCCCGGACAGGGTGCAGGAAACACCATATATTTT. Looking up the rest from reference TRBV19 and TRBJ1-3 gives the full variable domain: DGGITQSPKYLFRKEGQNVTLSCEQNLNHDAMYWYRQDPGQGLRLIYYSQIVNDFQKGDIAEGYSVSREKKESFPLTVTSAQKNPTAFYLCASSPGQGAGNTIYFGEGSWLTVV.

The V gene is TRBV19, the J gene TRBJ1-5; tentative D call: TRBD1 (5 bases). There are 16 residues in the CDR3. CDR1 LNHDA and CDR2 SQIVND come from the germline V gene (reference sequence). V was pared by 7 bases and J by 4 bases, with 20 bases between. In nucleotides, the CDR3 is TGTGCCAGTAAGGTCGGCATTAGGGGCGCGAATCAGCCCCAGCATTTT. Amino acids: CASKVGIRGANQPQHF. Filled out from reference TRBV19 and TRBJ1-5, the complete variable domain reads DGGITQSPKYLFRKEGQNVTLSCEQNLNHDAMYWYRQDPGQGLRLIYYSQIVNDFQKGDIAEGYSVSREKKESFPLTVTSAQKNPTAFYLCASKVGIRGANQPQHFGDGTRLSIL.

This clone was seen a few times. The chain has TRBV28 and TRBJ1-5; no definite D call. Trimming shortened V by 8 bases and J by 1 base, and 6 bases separated the two germline ends. There are 12 residues in the CDR3. Germline loops: CDR1 MDHEN, CDR2 SYDVKM. CDR3 DNA sequence: TGTGCCAGCCAGGAAAGCAATCAGCCCCAGCATTTT. Amino acids: CASQESNQPQHF.

This chain joins TRBV7-9 and TRBJ1-1; a weak D match, TRBD1 (6 bases). Per the germline V gene, CDR1 is SEHNR and CDR2 is FQNEAQ (reference sequence). V gave up 3 bases and J gave up 7 bases, with 9 bases separating them. The CDR3 spans 12 residues. The CDR3 loop reads CASSFLTGEAFF. Here the CDR3 DNA reads TGTGCCAGCAGCTTTCTGACAGGTGAAGCTTTCTTT. The whole variable domain, remainder taken from reference TRBV7-9 and TRBJ1-1, is DTGVSQNPRHKITKRGQNVTFRCDPISEHNRLYWYRQTLGQGPEFLTYFQNEAQLEKSRLLSDRFSAERPKGSFSTLEIQRTEQGDSAMYLCASSFLTGEAFFGQGTRLTVV.

This clone was observed a handful of times. The chain employs TRBV6-2 or TRBV6-3 and TRBJ1-3; D gene ambiguous. The CDR3 is made up of 15 amino acids. Trimming took 5 bases from V and 0 from J, leaving 11 bases between them. The germline V gene encodes CDR1 MNHEY and CDR2 SVGEGT. CDR3 DNA sequence: TGTGCCAGCAGTCAACTCAAGATCTCTGGAAACACCATATATTTT. It codes for CASSQLKISGNTIYF.

The V and J genes are TRBV28 and TRBJ2-7; no clear D. The CDR3 runs to 14 residues. Germline CDR1 reads MDHEN; CDR2 reads SYDVKM. V gave up 7 bases and J gave up 0 bases, with 13 bases separating them. The CDR3 reads CASKQRSSSYEQYF. In DNA, the CDR3 is TGTGCCAGCAAGCAACGCTCGAGCTCCTACGAGCAGTACTTC.

This chain connects TRBV7-3 to TRBJ1-3; no definite D call. Germline CDR1 and CDR2: SGHTA and FQGTGA. The CDR3 contains 13 residues. The germline V and J ends were trimmed by 5 bases and 6 bases, with 11 bases remaining between them. The CDR3 sequence is CASSQGEENTIYF. CDR3 bases: TGTGCCAGCAGCCAAGGCGAGGAAAACACCATATATTTT.

The genes are TRBV11-2 and TRBJ1-4, with 8 bases that match TRBD1. This CDR3 region has 15 residues. Germline V gene sequence: CDR1 SGHAT, CDR2 FQNNGV. The J segment lost 8 bases and the V segment lost 0 bases, leaving 5 bases of the junction unmatched. CDR3 sequence reads: CASSLDQGAGEKLFF. The CDR3, as DNA: TGTGCCAGCAGCTTAGATCAGGGGGCGGGGGAAAAACTGTTTTTT.

The chain links TRBV10-3 to TRBJ1-1; tentatively, D is TRBD1 (5 bases). Trimming pared 8 bases from V and 1 base from J, leaving 8 bases between. CDR1 is ENHRY, CDR2 SYGVKD, per germline. There are 12 residues in the CDR3. The DNA of the CDR3 is TGTGCCATCGGAGGGGCGAACACTGAAGCTTTCTTT. Translated: CAIGGANTEAFF.

The rearrangement joins TRBV7-2 to TRBJ2-5; 13 nucleotides align to TRBD2. Germline V gives CDR1 SGHTA, CDR2 FQGNSA. The CDR3 spans 15 residues. The V and J ends lost 5 bases and 4 bases, in that order; junction bases with no gene match: 4. The CDR3 DNA is TGTGCCAGCAGCCCCTGGACTAGCGGGAGAGAGACCCAGTACTTC. This gives the protein CASSPWTSGRETQYF.